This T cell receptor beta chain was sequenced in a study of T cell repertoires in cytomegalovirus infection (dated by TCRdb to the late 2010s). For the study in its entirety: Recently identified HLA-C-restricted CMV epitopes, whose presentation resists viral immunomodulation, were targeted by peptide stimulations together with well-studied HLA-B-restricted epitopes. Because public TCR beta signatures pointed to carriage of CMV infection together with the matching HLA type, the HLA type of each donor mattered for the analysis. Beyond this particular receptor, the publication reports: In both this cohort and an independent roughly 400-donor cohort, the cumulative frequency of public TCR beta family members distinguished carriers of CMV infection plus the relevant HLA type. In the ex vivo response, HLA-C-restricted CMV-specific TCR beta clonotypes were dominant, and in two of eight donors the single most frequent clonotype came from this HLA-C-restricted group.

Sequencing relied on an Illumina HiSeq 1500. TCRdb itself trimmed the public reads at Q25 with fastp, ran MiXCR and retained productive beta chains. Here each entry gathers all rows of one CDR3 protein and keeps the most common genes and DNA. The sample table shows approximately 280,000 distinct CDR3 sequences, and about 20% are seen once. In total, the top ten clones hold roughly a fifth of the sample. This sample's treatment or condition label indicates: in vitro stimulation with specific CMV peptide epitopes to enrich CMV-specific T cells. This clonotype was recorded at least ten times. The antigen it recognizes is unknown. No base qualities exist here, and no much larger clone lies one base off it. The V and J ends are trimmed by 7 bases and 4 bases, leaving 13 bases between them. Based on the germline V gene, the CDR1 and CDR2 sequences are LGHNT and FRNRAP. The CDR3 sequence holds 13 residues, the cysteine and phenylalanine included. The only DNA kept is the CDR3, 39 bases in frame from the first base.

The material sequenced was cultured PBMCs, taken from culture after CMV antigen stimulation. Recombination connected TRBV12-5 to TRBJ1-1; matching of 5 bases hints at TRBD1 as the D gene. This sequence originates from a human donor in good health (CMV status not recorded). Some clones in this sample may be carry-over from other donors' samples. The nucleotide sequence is TGTGCTAGTGCCTCGACAGTTTTCACTGAAGCTTTCTTT. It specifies CASASTVFTEAFF.